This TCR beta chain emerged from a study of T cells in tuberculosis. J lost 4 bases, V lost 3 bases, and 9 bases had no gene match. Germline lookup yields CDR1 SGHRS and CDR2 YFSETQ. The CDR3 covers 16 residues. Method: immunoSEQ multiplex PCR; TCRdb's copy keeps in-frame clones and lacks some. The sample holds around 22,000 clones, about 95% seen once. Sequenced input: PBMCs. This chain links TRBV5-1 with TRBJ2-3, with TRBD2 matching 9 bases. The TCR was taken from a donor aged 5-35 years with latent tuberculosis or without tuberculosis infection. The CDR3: CASSSRWRGGSDTQYF. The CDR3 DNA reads TGCGCCAGCAGCTCCCGGTGGCGGGGGGGGTCAGATACGCAGTATTTT.